This entry lists 20 T cell receptor beta chains sequenced from one sample in a study of long-term antiretroviral therapy in people with HIV. At survey level, the immunoSEQ assay was run in its v3.0 version. Libraries were prepared by immunoSEQ multiplex PCR; TCRdb keeps only in-frame clonotypes and omits some of them. The data contain about 11,000 clones, about 80% of them singletons. The material sequenced was unsorted PBMCs, taken at the start of antiretroviral therapy, before treatment. The receptor set was obtained from a man aged 25-45 years with HIV.

This clone was seen only a few times. The CDR3 sequence: CASSQSHLPGQGNPGANSPLHF. Written as DNA, the CDR3 is TGTGCCAGCAGCCAAAGCCACCTTCCGGGACAGGGGAACCCGGGGGCCAATTCACCCCTCCACTTT. This chain connects TRBV4-2 to TRBJ1-6, with 10 bases fitting TRBD1. V lost 2 bases and J lost 7; bases outside the gene matches: 23. Germline CDR1 reads LGHNA; CDR2 reads YNFKEQ. The CDR3 length is 22 residues.

V gene TRBV18 combines with J gene TRBJ2-5; D remains ambiguous. V shed 4 bases and J shed 0 bases, with 6 bases lying between them. This CDR3 has 13 amino acids. Germline assignment: CDR1 KGHSH and CDR2 LQKENI. The CDR3 nucleotides are TGTGCCAGCTCACTGGGGTACCAAGAGACCCAGTACTTC. Translated: CASSLGYQETQYF.

V is TRBV7-9 and J is TRBJ2-2; D is perhaps TRBD1 or TRBD2 (5 bases each). Looked up from germline, CDR1 is SEHNR and CDR2 is FQNEAQ (reference sequence). The CDR3 spans 15 residues. V shed 3 bases and J shed 4 bases, with 12 bases lying between them. The CDR3 nucleotides read TGTGCCAGCAGCTTGGGGACCGGCCGCACCGGGGAGCTGTTTTTT. Protein product: CASSLGTGRTGELFF.

By its share, this clone is medium-sized. The chain has TRBV4-1 and TRBJ2-7; D gene uncertain. This CDR3 contains 15 residues. Germline V gene sequence: CDR1 MGHRA, CDR2 YSYEKL. Trimming pared 3 bases from V and 2 bases from J, leaving 14 bases between. The chain's CDR3 is CASSQISDGTYEQYF. CDR3 coding DNA: TGCGCCAGCAGCCAGATTTCTGATGGAACCTACGAGCAGTACTTC.

The V call is TRBV4-1, the J call TRBJ2-1; D remains ambiguous. The CDR3 has 17 amino acids. Germline V gives CDR1 MGHRA, CDR2 YSYEKL. V lost 0 bases to trimming and J lost 0 bases, with 12 bases between them. The CDR3 loop reads CASSQEGLGSSYNEQFF. For the CDR3, the DNA is TGCGCCAGCAGCCAAGAGGGTCTGGGTAGCTCCTACAATGAGCAGTTCTTC.

The J gene is TRBJ2-7, the V gene TRBV4-2, with a weak D call TRBD2 (6 bases). Germline assignment: CDR1 LGHNA and CDR2 YNFKEQ. The CDR3 runs 14 residues. V was shortened by 3 bases and J by 5 bases, with 14 bases between the two germline ends. This CDR3 is CASSHASRGDEQYF. DNA for the CDR3: TGTGCCAGCAGCCACGCGTCCCGCGGGGACGAGCAGTACTTC.

V gene TRBV10-3 combines with J gene TRBJ1-1; possible D gene TRBD1, 5 bases. The CDR3 covers 16 residues. The germline V gene has CDR1 ENHRY and CDR2 SYGVKD. The V and J ends lost 3 bases and 0 bases respectively, with 14 bases between them. The CDR3 reads CAISETAGGMNTEAFF. CDR3 nucleotide sequence: TGTGCCATCAGTGAAACAGCCGGGGGGATGAACACTGAAGCTTTCTTT.

The chain links TRBV9 to TRBJ1-2, with 10 nucleotides matching TRBD1. Germline CDR1 and CDR2: SGDLS and YYNGEE. V gave up 4 bases and J gave up 8 bases; unmatched junction bases: 5. This CDR3 contains 13 residues. The CDR3 coding sequence is TGTGCCAGCAGCCTGACAGGGGGCGACGGCTACACCTTC. It translates to CASSLTGGDGYTF.

This chain joins TRBV7-9 and TRBJ2-1; a weak D match, TRBD2 (6 bases). CDR1 and CDR2 from the germline V gene are SEHNR and FQNEAQ (reference sequence). The V end was cut by 0 bases, the J end by 2 bases, with 11 bases between. The CDR3 runs 16 residues. CDR3: CASSLALEGTYNEQFF. CDR3 nucleotides: TGTGCCAGCAGCTTAGCGCTGGAGGGCACCTACAATGAGCAGTTCTTC. Full variable domain (outside the CDR3, taken from reference TRBV7-9 and TRBJ2-1): DTGVSQNPRHKITKRGQNVTFRCDPISEHNRLYWYRQTLGQGPEFLTYFQNEAQLEKSRLLSDRFSAERPKGSFSTLEIQRTEQGDSAMYLCASSLALEGTYNEQFFGPGTRLTVL.

The genes are TRBV5-4 and TRBJ2-7; D not resolved. The CDR3 length is 15 residues. V shed 3 bases and J shed 0 bases, with 13 bases lying between them. Germline V lookup: CDR1 SGHNT, CDR2 YYREEE (reference sequence). CDR3 DNA: TGTGCCAGCAGCTCACCGACGGGTAGCTCCTACGAGCAGTACTTC. Encoded protein: CASSSPTGSSYEQYF.

The CDR3 region is CASSLDRAGGTDTQYF. The CDR3 DNA sequence: TGTGCCAGCAGCTTAGACCGGGCAGGGGGCACAGATACGCAGTATTTT. This chain joins TRBV7-6 and TRBJ2-3; a weak D match, TRBD1 (6 bases). CDR1 and CDR2 (germline): SGHVS, FNYEAQ. The CDR3 has 16 residues. V was clipped by 1 base and J by 1 base, with 12 bases between them.

The chain joins TRBV4-1 to TRBJ2-7, with D possibly being TRBD1 or TRBD2 (5 bases each). The V end lost 1 base, the J end lost 0 bases, and 13 bases lay between the germline ends. Germline CDR1 and CDR2: MGHRA and YSYEKL. This CDR3 spans 16 amino acids. The CDR3 reads CASSQVTGTHSYEQYF. For the CDR3, the DNA is TGCGCCAGCAGCCAAGTTACCGGGACGCACTCCTACGAGCAGTACTTC.

This chain joins TRBV5-1 and TRBJ1-3; 9 positions match TRBD1. CDR1 and CDR2 (germline): SGHRS, YFSETQ. The CDR3 is made up of 16 amino acids. J lost 4 bases, V lost 0 bases, and 5 bases had no gene match. The DNA for the CDR3 is TGCGCCAGCAGCTTGGCCGGGACAGGGACGGGAAACACCATATATTTT. Encoded protein: CASSLAGTGTGNTIYF. Filled out from reference TRBV5-1 and TRBJ1-3, the complete variable domain reads KAGVTQTPRYLIKTRGQQVTLSCSPISGHRSVSWYQQTPGQGLQFLFEYFSETQRNKGNFPGRFSGRQFSNSRSEMNVSTLELGDSALYLCASSLAGTGTGNTIYFGEGSWLTVV.

This rearrangement joins TRBV5-1 to TRBJ2-7; 12 nucleotides agree with TRBD1. CDR3 length equals 16 residues. V lost 0 bases to trimming and J lost 3 bases; unmatched junction nucleotides: 4. CDR1 SGHRS and CDR2 YFSETQ come from the germline V gene. CDR3 in DNA: TGCGCCAGCAGCTTGGTGGGGACAGGGGGCTTCTACGAGCAGTACTTC. Encoded protein: CASSLVGTGGFYEQYF.

The chain uses TRBV5-1 and TRBJ2-3; D may be TRBD1 or TRBD2 (5 bases each). The germline V gene has CDR1 SGHRS and CDR2 YFSETQ. V was cut by 3 bases and J by 4 bases, with 18 bases left in between. The CDR3 has 16 amino acids. The CDR3 coding sequence is TGCGCCAGCAGCTACGCCGGGACCGGAGTGGCAGATACGCAGTATTTT. Amino acids: CASSYAGTGVADTQYF.

This clone has only one observation. The V call is TRBV29-1, the J call TRBJ2-7; perhaps TRBD2 as D (5 bases). This CDR3 has 12 amino acids. With 7 bases removed from V and 0 bases from J, the gap between germline ends came to 10 bases. Germline CDR1 SQVTM, CDR2 ANQGSEA. CDR3 loop: CSGSTTSYEQYF. The CDR3 DNA reads TGCAGCGGATCGACTACCTCCTACGAGCAGTACTTC.

This rearrangement joins TRBV6-6 to TRBJ2-3; 12 nucleotides match TRBD2. The CDR3 runs to 16 residues. Germline assignment: CDR1 MNHNY and CDR2 SVGAGI (reference sequence). With 2 bases clipped from V and 8 bases from J, the junction kept 8 bases outside the gene matches. CDR3 bases: TGTGCCAGCAGTTACCCGACTAGCGGGGGATCTGGTACGCAGTATTTT. Residues: CASSYPTSGGSGTQYF.

This sequence joins TRBV4-2 and TRBJ1-4; TRBD1 aligns across 9 bases. The CDR3 is made up of 15 amino acids. The V and J ends lost 2 bases and 6 bases, in that order; junction bases with no gene match: 4. In germline, CDR1 is LGHNA, CDR2 YNFKEQ. The CDR3 DNA is TGTGCCAGCAGCCAACAAACAGGGGGCGATGAAAAACTGTTTTTT. It encodes CASSQQTGGDEKLFF.

The chain has TRBV25-1 and TRBJ2-5, with TRBD1 identical over 7 bases. The J segment lost 2 bases and the V segment lost 5 bases, leaving 2 bases of the junction unmatched. Germline V lookup: CDR1 MGHDK, CDR2 SYGVNS. This CDR3 region has 13 residues. CDR3 bases: TGTGCCAGCAGTATGACAGGGCAAGAGACCCAGTACTTC. This sequence encodes CASSMTGQETQYF.

The chain uses TRBV7-7 and TRBJ2-5, with 8 nucleotides matching TRBD2. J gave up 5 bases and V 3 bases, and 8 bases lay outside the gene matches. This CDR3 comprises 15 residues. CDR1 and CDR2 (germline): SSHAT, FNYEAQ (reference sequence). The CDR3 sequence is CASSFNGGAEETQYF. The CDR3 nucleotides are TGTGCCAGCAGCTTTAACGGGGGGGCCGAGGAGACCCAGTACTTC.